This section outlines one TCR beta chain sequence together with its context. The CDR3 is 16 amino acids. The germline gives CDR1 SEHNR, CDR2 FQNEAQ (reference sequence). V gave up 2 bases and J gave up 3 bases, with 13 bases separating them. This record belongs to a study of technical replicates of blood from several donors. Clones were sequenced by immunoSEQ multiplex PCR, and TCRdb holds only the in-frame ones, with some missing. The table shows about 89,000 clones, with 94% occurring only once. This receptor was obtained from a human donor in good health. V is TRBV7-9 and J is TRBJ1-4; no clear D. The sample taken for sequencing was T cells isolated from PBMCs. The CDR3 spells CASSLTFEFSNEKLFF. CDR3 nucleotide sequence: TGTGCCAGCAGCTTAACATTTGAATTCTCTAATGAAAAACTGTTTTTT.